This T cell receptor beta chain was identified during a study of T cell responses to AZD1222 COVID-19 vaccine. Study findings and constraints: It was only five to seven AZD1222 recipients who were seropositive at baseline.

Second-dose intervals near 4 or 12 weeks were combined. Deletions cut 0 bases from V and 11 bases from J, with 11 bases between. This CDR3 spans 14 amino acids. Germline V gives CDR1 LGHDT, CDR2 YNNKEL (reference sequence). Comments on this clone: Its antigen is still unknown.

Method: immunoSEQ multiplex PCR; TCRdb's copy keeps in-frame clones and lacks some. The table lists about 120,000 clones, roughly 92% of them singletons, with approximately 1.4% in the top ten. The sequencing used peripheral blood, collected 28 days after the second AZD1222 dose. The receptor comes from an adult who received the AZD1222 COVID-19 vaccine. The chain joins TRBV3-1 (or the pseudogene TRBV3-2) to TRBJ1-6; tentatively, D is TRBD1 (6 bases). The CDR3: CASSQERGGPPLHF. As DNA, the CDR3 is TGTGCCAGCAGCCAAGAGAGGGGGGGTCCACCCCTCCACTTT.